The sequence of this T cell receptor beta chain was determined in a study of shared clonotypes between healthy human individuals. This clone is medium-sized by share. Antigen: not known. This table comes from immunoSEQ multiplex PCR, and its TCRdb copy is limited to in-frame clones, with some not included. Among a few hundred thousand clones listed, 60% to 80% were seen once. Study-wide points: Only blood samples were collected, and tissue repertoires likely differ.

V shed 6 bases, J shed 4 bases, and the junction held 12 bases outside the gene matches. The CDR3 consists of 16 residues. Looked up from germline, CDR1 is MDHEN and CDR2 is SYDVKM. V usage is TRBV28 and J usage is TRBJ1-2; 9 bases match TRBD1. The source is a man between 25 and 39 years old in good health. Sequenced material: memory CD4+ T cells sorted from blood. Noted subset: CD45RA-negative fraction. This CDR3 reads CASSPLRTGVVYGYTF. CDR3 bases: TGTGCCAGCAGCCCCCTTCGGACAGGGGTTGTCTATGGCTACACCTTC.